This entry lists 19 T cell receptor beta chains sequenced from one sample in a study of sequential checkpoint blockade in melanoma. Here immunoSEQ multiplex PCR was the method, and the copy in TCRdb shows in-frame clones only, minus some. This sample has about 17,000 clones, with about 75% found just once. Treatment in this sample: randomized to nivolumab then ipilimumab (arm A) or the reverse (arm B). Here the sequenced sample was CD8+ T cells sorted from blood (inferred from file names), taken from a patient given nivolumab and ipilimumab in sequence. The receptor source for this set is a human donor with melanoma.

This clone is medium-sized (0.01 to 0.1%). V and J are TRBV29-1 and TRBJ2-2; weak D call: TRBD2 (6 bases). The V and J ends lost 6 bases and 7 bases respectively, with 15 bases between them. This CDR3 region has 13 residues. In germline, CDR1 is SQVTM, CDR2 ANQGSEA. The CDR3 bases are TGCAGCGTGTGGGCTAGCGCAAACGGGGAGCTGTTTTTT. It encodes CSVWASANGELFF.

The CDR3 region has the DNA TGCGCCAGCAGCCAAGATAAAGTTGGGAGGTACGAGCAGTACTTC. It encodes CASSQDKVGRYEQYF. The chain joins TRBV4-1 to TRBJ2-7, with a weak D call TRBD2 (6 bases). This CDR3 is 15 amino acids long. Germline V gene data show CDR1 as MGHRA and CDR2 as YSYEKL. Trimming left V 0 bases short and J 4 bases short, with 13 bases between.

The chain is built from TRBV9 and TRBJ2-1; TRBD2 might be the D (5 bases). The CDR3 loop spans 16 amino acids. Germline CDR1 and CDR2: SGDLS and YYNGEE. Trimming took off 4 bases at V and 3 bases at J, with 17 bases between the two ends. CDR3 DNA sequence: TGTGCCAGCAGCCCCCCCAACGGGGATGGCTACAATGAGCAGTTCTTC. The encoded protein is CASSPPNGDGYNEQFF.

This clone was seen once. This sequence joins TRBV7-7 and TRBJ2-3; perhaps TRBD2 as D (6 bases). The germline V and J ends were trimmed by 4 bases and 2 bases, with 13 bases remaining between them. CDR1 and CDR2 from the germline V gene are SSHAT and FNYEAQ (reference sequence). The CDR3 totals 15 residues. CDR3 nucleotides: TGTGCCAGCAGCTCACTTCGGGGGAACACAGATACGCAGTATTTT. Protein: CASSSLRGNTDTQYF.

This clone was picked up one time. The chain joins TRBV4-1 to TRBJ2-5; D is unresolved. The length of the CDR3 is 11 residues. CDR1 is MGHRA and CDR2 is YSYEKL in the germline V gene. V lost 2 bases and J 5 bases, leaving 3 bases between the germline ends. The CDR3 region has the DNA TGCGCCAGCAGCCAACGGGAGACCCAGTACTTC. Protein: CASSQRETQYF.

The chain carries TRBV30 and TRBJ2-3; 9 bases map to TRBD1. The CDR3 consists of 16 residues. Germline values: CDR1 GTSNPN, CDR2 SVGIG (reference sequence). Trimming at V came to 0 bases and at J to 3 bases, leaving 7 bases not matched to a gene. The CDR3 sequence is CAWSVLWDRETDTQYF. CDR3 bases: TGTGCCTGGAGTGTACTGTGGGACAGGGAGACAGATACGCAGTATTTT.

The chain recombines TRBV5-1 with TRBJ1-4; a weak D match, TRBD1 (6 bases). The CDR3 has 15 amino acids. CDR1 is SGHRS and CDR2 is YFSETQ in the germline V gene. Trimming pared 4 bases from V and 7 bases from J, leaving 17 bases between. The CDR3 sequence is CASSVTGKSSEKLFF. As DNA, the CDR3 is TGCGCCAGCAGCGTTACAGGGAAAAGTAGTGAAAAACTGTTTTTT. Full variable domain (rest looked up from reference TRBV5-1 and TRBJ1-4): KAGVTQTPRYLIKTRGQQVTLSCSPISGHRSVSWYQQTPGQGLQFLFEYFSETQRNKGNFPGRFSGRQFSNSRSEMNVSTLELGDSALYLCASSVTGKSSEKLFFGSGTQLSVL.

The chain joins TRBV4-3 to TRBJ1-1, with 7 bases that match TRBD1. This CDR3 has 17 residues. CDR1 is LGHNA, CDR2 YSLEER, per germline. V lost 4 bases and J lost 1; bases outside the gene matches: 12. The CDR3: CASSPGITGQRNTEAFF. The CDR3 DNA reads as TGCGCCAGCAGCCCGGGTATTACGGGACAGAGGAACACTGAAGCTTTCTTT.

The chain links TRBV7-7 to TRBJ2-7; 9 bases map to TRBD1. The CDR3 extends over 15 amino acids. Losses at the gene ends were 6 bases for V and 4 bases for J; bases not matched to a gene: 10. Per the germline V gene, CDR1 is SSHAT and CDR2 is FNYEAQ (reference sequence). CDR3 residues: CASSEPGQGTYEQYF. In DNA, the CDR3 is TGTGCCAGCAGTGAACCGGGACAGGGTACGTACGAGCAGTACTTC.

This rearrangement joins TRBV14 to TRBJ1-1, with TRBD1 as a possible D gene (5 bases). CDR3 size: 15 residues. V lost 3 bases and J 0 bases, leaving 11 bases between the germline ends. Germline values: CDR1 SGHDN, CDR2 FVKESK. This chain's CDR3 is CASSQQGAVNTEAFF. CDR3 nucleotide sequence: TGTGCCAGCAGCCAGCAAGGGGCAGTGAACACTGAAGCTTTCTTT. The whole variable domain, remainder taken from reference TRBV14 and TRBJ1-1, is EAGVTQFPSHSVIEKGQTVTLRCDPISGHDNLYWYRRVMGKEIKFLLHFVKESKQDESGMPNNRFLAERTGGTYSTLKVQPAELEDSGVYFCASSQQGAVNTEAFFGQGTRLTVV.

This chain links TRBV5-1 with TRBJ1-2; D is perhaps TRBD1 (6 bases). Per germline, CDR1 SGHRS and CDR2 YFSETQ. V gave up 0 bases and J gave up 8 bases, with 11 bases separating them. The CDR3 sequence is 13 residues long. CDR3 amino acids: CASSLGAGEGYTF. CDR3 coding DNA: TGCGCCAGCAGCTTGGGGGCAGGGGAAGGCTACACCTTC.

The chain's CDR3 is CASFDGYTF. CDR3 DNA sequence: TGTGCCAGCTTCGATGGCTACACCTTC. The J gene is TRBJ1-2, the V gene TRBV6-1; D gene unclear. Germline V lookup: CDR1 MNHNS, CDR2 SASEGT. This CDR3 spans 9 amino acids. The V and J ends lost 8 bases and 6 bases respectively, with 4 bases between them.

CDR3 DNA: TGCGCCAGCAGCCAAGAAACAGGGGGCTCCTACAATGAGCAGTTCTTC. Its translation is CASSQETGGSYNEQFF. The rearrangement uses TRBV4-3 and TRBJ2-1, with 8 bases matching TRBD1. The CDR3 has 16 amino acids. In germline, CDR1 is LGHNA, CDR2 YSLEER. V lost 0 bases and J lost 0; bases outside the gene matches: 1.

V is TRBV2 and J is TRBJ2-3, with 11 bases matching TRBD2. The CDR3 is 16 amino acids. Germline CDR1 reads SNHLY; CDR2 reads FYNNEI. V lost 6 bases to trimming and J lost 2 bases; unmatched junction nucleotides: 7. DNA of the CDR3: TGTGCCAGCAGGCACGGACTAGCGGGCTTCACAGATACGCAGTATTTT. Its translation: CASRHGLAGFTDTQYF.

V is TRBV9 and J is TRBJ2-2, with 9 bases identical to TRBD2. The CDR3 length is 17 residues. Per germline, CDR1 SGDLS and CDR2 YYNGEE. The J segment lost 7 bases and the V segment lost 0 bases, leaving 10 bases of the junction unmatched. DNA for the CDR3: TGTGCCAGCAGCGTAGTGTCGAGCGGGGGGAGAGACGGGGAGCTGTTTTTT. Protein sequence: CASSVVSSGGRDGELFF.

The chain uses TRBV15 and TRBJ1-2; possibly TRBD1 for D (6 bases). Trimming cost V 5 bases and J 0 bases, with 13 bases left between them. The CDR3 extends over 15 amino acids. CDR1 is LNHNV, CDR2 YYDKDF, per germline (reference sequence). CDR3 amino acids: CATSQWGLANYGYTF. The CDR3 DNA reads TGTGCCACCAGCCAATGGGGGCTAGCTAACTATGGCTACACCTTC.

CDR3 coding DNA: TGTGCCAGCAGTTTAACGGGGGGGGTCGATGGCTACACCTTC. It yields the protein CASSLTGGVDGYTF. This rearrangement joins TRBV27 to TRBJ1-2, with a weak D call TRBD1 (5 bases). The CDR3 runs to 14 residues. Trimming stripped 2 bases from V and 6 bases from J, with 13 bases between. Germline-derived CDR1 and CDR2 are MNHEY and SMNVEV (reference sequence).

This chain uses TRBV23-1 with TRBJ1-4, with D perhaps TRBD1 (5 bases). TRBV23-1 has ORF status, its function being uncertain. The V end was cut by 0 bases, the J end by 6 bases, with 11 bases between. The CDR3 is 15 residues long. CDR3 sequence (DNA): TGCGCCAGCAGTCAATCGTGGGGCGTGGATGAAAAACTGTTTTTT. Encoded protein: CASSQSWGVDEKLFF.

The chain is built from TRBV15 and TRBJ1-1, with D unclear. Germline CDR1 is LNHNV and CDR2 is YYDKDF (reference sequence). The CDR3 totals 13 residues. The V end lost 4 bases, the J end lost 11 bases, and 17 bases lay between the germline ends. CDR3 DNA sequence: TGTGCCACCAGCAAGGAAGTAGCTCAGTGGGCTTTCTTT. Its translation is CATSKEVAQWAFF.